This T cell receptor beta chain was retrieved from a study of radiotherapy plus CTLA-4 blockade in lung cancer. Study summary: Objective response was observed in roughly 20% of patients, and disease control in 30% to 35%.

General study findings and limits: After radiotherapy and ipilimumab, tumor-derived clones expanded in peripheral blood. Reports identified early blood T cell clone dynamics, with interferon-beta, as the best response predictor.

Focal radiation was given together with CTLA-4 blockade (ipilimumab) to patients with chemo-refractory metastatic non-small-cell lung cancer. Note on this clone: What it binds is unknown.

Some clones are missing from TCRdb's copy, which holds only in-frame ones; the method was immunoSEQ multiplex PCR. The sample shows more than 95,000 clones, around 74% of them seen only once. Germline CDR1 reads MDHEN; CDR2 reads SYDVKM. V lost 6 bases and J lost 2, with 15 bases in between. The CDR3 is 15 amino acids. Sample: peripheral blood, taken from a patient treated with radiotherapy plus ipilimumab. The V call is TRBV28, the J call TRBJ2-3; D not resolved. The receptor was isolated from a human donor with non-small cell lung cancer who had a partial response to radiotherapy plus ipilimumab. Some clones in this sample may be carry-over from other donors' samples. The CDR3, as DNA: TGTGCCAGCAGCGACATCAGGAACCCCACAGATACGCAGTATTTT. It specifies CASSDIRNPTDTQYF.